The 24 T cell receptor beta chains below all came from one sample that was sequenced in a study of T cell clones after liver transplantation. Profiled with immunoSEQ multiplex PCR; TCRdb holds only in-frame clones, not every one. Of roughly 55,000 clones in the sample, over 65% are singletons; the top ten hold 7.5% to 10%. The sample was CD4+ T cells from blood, taken around 54 months after liver transplant. Receptor source: a human patient who received a liver transplant. Part of the T cells may come from the graft donor.

V gene TRBV7-3 combines with J gene TRBJ1-1, with a tentative D call TRBD1 (6 bases). Germline assignment: CDR1 SGHTA and CDR2 FQGTGA. V was clipped by 5 bases and J by 1 base, with 11 bases between them. The CDR3 loop spans 14 amino acids. The CDR3 bases are TGTGCCAGCAGCACGCAGGGGACGAACACTGAAGCTTTCTTT. This sequence encodes CASSTQGTNTEAFF. The full variable domain, completed using reference TRBV7-3 and TRBJ1-1, is GAGVSQTPSNKVTEKGKYVELRCDPISGHTALYWYRQSLGQGPEFLIYFQGTGAADDSGLPNDRFFAVRPEGSVSTLKIQRTERGDSAVYLCASSTQGTNTEAFFGQGTRLTVV.

J is TRBJ2-1 and V is TRBV30; 13 nucleotides align to TRBD2. The CDR3 loop spans 14 amino acids. Germline CDR1 is GTSNPN and CDR2 is SVGIG (reference sequence). The J segment lost 6 bases and the V segment lost 3 bases, leaving 2 bases of the junction unmatched. The CDR3 loop is CAWRGLAGTNEQFF. The CDR3 nucleotides read TGTGCCTGGAGGGGACTAGCGGGGACCAATGAGCAGTTCTTC.

The J gene is TRBJ2-2, the V gene TRBV13, with 14 bases lining up with TRBD2. From germline, CDR1 is PRHDT and CDR2 FYEKMQ (reference sequence). This CDR3 is built from 17 residues. J was trimmed by 5 bases and V by 4 bases; bases with no gene match: 6. CDR3 DNA sequence: TGTGCCAGCAGCTCGACTAGCGGGGGGGTACGAACCGGGGAGCTGTTTTTT. Protein product: CASSSTSGGVRTGELFF.

This clone was observed a few times. The chain combines TRBV11-2 with TRBJ2-7; TRBD2 might be the D (5 bases). Germline CDR1 SGHAT, CDR2 FQNNGV. The CDR3 covers 15 residues. The V end was cut by 6 bases, the J end by 1 base, with 16 bases between. The CDR3 region has the DNA TGTGCCAGCAGACGCATGAGCCGGAGGTCCTACGAGCAGTACTTC. Its protein product is CASRRMSRRSYEQYF.

On this clone itself: The junction shows a germline mismatch at one end, possibly a read error. The chain couples TRBV7-7 to TRBJ1-4, with a weak D call TRBD1 (6 bases). Germline CDR1 reads SSHAT; CDR2 reads FNYEAQ (reference sequence). This CDR3 contains 13 residues. The CDR3 is CASSVGQNEKLFF. CDR3 DNA: TGTGCTAGCAGCGTTGGACAGAATGAAAAACTGTTTTTT. Combining the CDR3 with reference TRBV7-7 and TRBJ1-4 gives the whole variable domain GAGVSQSPRYKVTKRGQDVTLRCDPISSHATLYWYQQALGQGPEFLTYFNYEAQPDKSGLPSDRFSAERPEGSISTLTIQRTEQRDSAMYRCASSVGQNEKLFFGSGTQLSVL.

This clone was picked up a small number of times. The chain combines TRBV5-5 with TRBJ2-7; 8 bases align to TRBD1. Trimming at V came to 2 bases and at J to 6 bases, leaving 4 bases not matched to a gene. The CDR3 consists of 13 residues. Per the germline V gene, CDR1 is SGHKS and CDR2 is YYEKEE (reference sequence). CDR3 bases: TGTGCCAGCAGCTTCCAGGGGGCGTTCGAGCAGTACTTC. Its translation is CASSFQGAFEQYF.

The sample holds a few counts of this clone. The DNA for the CDR3 is TGTGCCAGCAGTTTCAGGGGGAGTAATTCACCCCTCCACTTT. Translated, it gives CASSFRGSNSPLHF. The chain is built from TRBV27 and TRBJ1-6, with 7 bases fitting TRBD1. Germline loops: CDR1 MNHEY, CDR2 SMNVEV (reference sequence). The V and J ends lost 3 bases and 6 bases, in that order; junction bases with no gene match: 2. This CDR3 region has 14 residues.

This chain links TRBV5-6 with TRBJ2-2; D unresolved. Germline V gives CDR1 SGHDT, CDR2 YYEEEE. The ends were cut back, 1 base at V and 1 base at J, with 5 bases in the middle. The CDR3 runs to 14 residues. The CDR3 nucleotides read TGTGCCAGCAGCTTGCGCCGGAACACCGGGGAGCTGTTTTTT. Its protein is CASSLRRNTGELFF.

A single count supports this clone. This sequence joins TRBV2 and TRBJ2-7, with TRBD1 as a possible D gene (6 bases). The CDR3 runs to 14 residues. Trimming shortened V by 8 bases and J by 3 bases, and 17 bases separated the two germline ends. Looked up from germline, CDR1 is SNHLY and CDR2 is FYNNEI. DNA of the CDR3: TGTGCCAGCGTCTTCCAGGGGACCCTCTACGAGCAGTACTTC. Its translation is CASVFQGTLYEQYF.

This clone counts as large (0.1 to 1%). The chain employs TRBV28 and TRBJ1-2; no definite D call. Germline V gene data show CDR1 as MDHEN and CDR2 as SYDVKM. This CDR3 spans 16 amino acids. V lost 3 bases, J lost 0 bases, and 14 bases lay in between. CDR3 nucleotide sequence: TGTGCCAGCAGTTTGGCTGGGCAGTACCCTAACTATGGCTACACCTTC. This gives the protein CASSLAGQYPNYGYTF.

This clone was counted only a few times. The V call is TRBV4-1, the J call TRBJ1-3; possibly TRBD1 for D (6 bases). Germline assignment: CDR1 MGHRA and CDR2 YSYEKL. The CDR3 has 17 residues. Between the trimmed V and J ends, which lost 3 bases and 2 bases, there was a span of 17 bases. In DNA form, the CDR3 reads TGCGCCAGCAGCCACCTATTCGGCGGGGGCACTGGAAACACCATATATTTT. Protein product: CASSHLFGGGTGNTIYF.

The rearrangement links TRBV2 to TRBJ2-7; 9 bases agree with TRBD2. The CDR3 has 14 amino acids. From germline, CDR1 is SNHLY and CDR2 FYNNEI. J was trimmed by 5 bases and V by 4 bases; bases with no gene match: 6. The CDR3 reads CASSVRASGDEQYF. DNA for the CDR3: TGTGCCAGCAGTGTGCGAGCTAGCGGGGACGAGCAGTACTTC.

In this sample, this clone turned up a few times. The chain uses TRBV10-2 and TRBJ1-3; no firm D call. The CDR3 has 13 residues. The V and J ends lost 5 bases and 8 bases respectively, with 13 bases between them. The germline CDR1 and CDR2 sequences are WSHSY and SAAADI. The CDR3 here is CASSSGVKDTIYF. The CDR3 coding sequence is TGCGCCAGCAGTTCCGGGGTAAAGGACACCATATATTTT.

V gene TRBV28 combines with J gene TRBJ2-7; 9 bases fit TRBD1. Germline assignment: CDR1 MDHEN and CDR2 SYDVKM. CDR3 length: 14 residues. After removal of 6 bases from V and 3 bases from J, the junction contained 6 bases not matched to a gene. CDR3: CASRSGTGNYEQYF. The CDR3 bases are TGTGCCAGCAGGTCCGGGACAGGGAACTACGAGCAGTACTTC. The variable domain in full, completed from reference TRBV28 and TRBJ2-7, reads DVKVTQSSRYLVKRTGEKVFLECVQDMDHENMFWYRQDPGLGLRLIYFSYDVKMKEKGDIPEGYSVSREKKERFSLILESASTNQTSMYLCASRSGTGNYEQYFGPGTRLTVT.

This clone turned up a few times. The chain combines TRBV4-1 with TRBJ2-7, with D possibly being TRBD1 (6 bases). This CDR3 spans 19 amino acids. Between the trimmed V and J ends, which lost 0 bases and 1 base, there was a span of 22 bases. Germline V lookup: CDR1 MGHRA, CDR2 YSYEKL. The CDR3 loop is CASSQDVASQGSRSYEQYF. CDR3 DNA sequence: TGCGCCAGCAGCCAAGATGTGGCGTCGCAGGGGTCACGATCCTACGAGCAGTACTTC.

This chain uses TRBV7-3 with TRBJ2-3; possibly TRBD2 for D (5 bases). Trimming took 5 bases from V and 6 from J, leaving 9 bases between them. CDR3 size: 12 residues. CDR1 and CDR2 from the germline V gene are SGHTA and FQGTGA. In DNA form, the CDR3 reads TGTGCCAGCAGCCCCTCGGGGGATACGCAGTATTTT. It yields the protein CASSPSGDTQYF.

There are a few counts of this clone. The chain links TRBV9 to TRBJ1-2, with no clear D. The CDR3 runs 12 residues. V dropped 0 bases and J dropped 1 base, with 1 base sitting between them. Germline V lookup: CDR1 SGDLS, CDR2 YYNGEE. The chain's CDR3 is CASSVGNYGYTF. As DNA, the CDR3 is TGTGCCAGCAGCGTAGGTAACTATGGCTACACCTTC.

As for this clone: This may be a read error: a much more frequent sequence differs by one nucleotide. The chain is built from TRBV19 and TRBJ1-6, with D possibly being TRBD1 (6 bases). CDR1 and CDR2 from the germline V gene are LNHDA and SQIVND (reference sequence). The CDR3 is 14 residues long. CDR3 protein: CASSMDSYNSPPHF. As DNA, the CDR3 is TGTGCCAGTAGTATGGACAGCTATAATTCACCCCCCCACTTT.

V gene TRBV6-5 combines with J gene TRBJ2-7; TRBD1 is a possible D gene (7 bases). Germline V gives CDR1 MNHEY, CDR2 SVGAGI. The CDR3 covers 15 residues. V dropped 8 bases and J dropped 3 bases, with 20 bases sitting between them. The CDR3 DNA reads TGTGCCAGCGCCGCTGGGGGGACAGCACACTACGAGCAGTACTTC. Protein: CASAAGGTAHYEQYF.

This chain connects TRBV11-3 to TRBJ2-1, with 8 bases matching TRBD2. Germline V gives CDR1 SGHNT, CDR2 YENEEA. The CDR3 extends over 16 amino acids. The trim removed 0 bases at V and 0 bases at J, leaving 1 base unmatched. CDR3 DNA sequence: TGTGCCAGCAGCTTAGAGGGGACTAGCTCCTACAATGAGCAGTTCTTC. Its translation: CASSLEGTSSYNEQFF.

The CDR3 nucleotides are TGTGCCAGCATCACAGGGTTTAATTCACCCCTCCACTTT. This translates into CASITGFNSPLHF. The V and J genes are TRBV28 and TRBJ1-6; D is perhaps TRBD1 (6 bases). The length of the CDR3 is 13 residues. V was pared by 7 bases and J by 6 bases, with 10 bases between. Per the germline V gene, CDR1 is MDHEN and CDR2 is SYDVKM.

This clone was found a few times. J is TRBJ2-7 and V is TRBV18, with D possibly being TRBD1 (6 bases). Germline V gives CDR1 KGHSH, CDR2 LQKENI. V was pared by 5 bases and J by 4 bases, with 18 bases between. The CDR3 spans 15 residues. In nucleotides, the CDR3 is TGTGCCAGCTCAATATTTCCGGACAGAAAATACGAGCAGTACTTC. It yields the protein CASSIFPDRKYEQYF.

This clone was detected a few times. V usage is TRBV6-1 and J usage is TRBJ1-5, with D possibly matching TRBD1 (6 bases). Looked up from germline, CDR1 is MNHNS and CDR2 is SASEGT. Trimming left V 5 bases short and J 6 bases short, with 14 bases between. The CDR3 length is 14 residues. DNA of the CDR3: TGTGCCAGCAGTACCGACAGGTGGGGTCAGCCCCAGCATTTT. Its protein is CASSTDRWGQPQHF.

V is TRBV28 and J is TRBJ1-4, with 7 bases matching TRBD1. Germline V gene sequence: CDR1 MDHEN, CDR2 SYDVKM. With 7 bases clipped from V and 3 bases from J, the junction kept 8 bases outside the gene matches. The CDR3 has 15 residues. For the CDR3, the DNA is TGTGCCAGCACCCGGGGGGGACAGTCTAATGAAAAACTGTTTTTT. The encoded protein is CASTRGGQSNEKLFF.